This paragraph reports one TCR beta chain. Its antigen is currently unknown. The protocol was immunoSEQ multiplex PCR, while the TCRdb copy is restricted to in-frame clones and leaves out a portion. Here the sample spans about 49,000 clones, 76% being singletons. V was clipped by 1 base and J by 7 bases; unmatched bases: 3. Germline loops: CDR1 SGDLS, CDR2 YYNGEE. This CDR3 is 15 amino acids long. CTLA-4 blockade with ipilimumab, together with focal radiation, was given to patients with chemo-refractory metastatic non-small-cell lung cancer. This sample is drawn from a study of radiotherapy plus CTLA-4 blockade in lung cancer. The wider study: For about 18% of patients, objective responses occurred, and about 33% had disease control.

General study findings and limits: After radiotherapy and ipilimumab, tumor-derived clones expanded in peripheral blood.

Here the sequenced sample was peripheral blood, taken from a patient treated with radiotherapy plus ipilimumab. This TCR derives from a human donor with non-small cell lung cancer who had stable disease on radiotherapy plus ipilimumab. V gene TRBV9 combines with J gene TRBJ2-2; 11 nucleotides match TRBD2. CDR3 amino acids: CASSVTGTSGGELFF. The CDR3 DNA follows: TGTGCCAGCAGCGTAACCGGGACTAGCGGCGGGGAGCTGTTTTTT.